This T cell receptor beta chain was identified during a study of Tregs in tolerant kidney transplant recipients. TCRdb's copy holds only in-frame clones and misses some; the assay was immunoSEQ multiplex PCR. The sample yields some 80,000 clones, around 98% seen once. This clone was recorded once. Trimming stripped 3 bases from V and 5 bases from J, with 16 bases between. The CDR3 contains 15 residues. The germline CDR1 and CDR2 sequences are SGHNT and YENEEA. The TCR originated in a human donor who received a combined kidney and bone marrow transplant. The material was CD4+ T cells from blood, obtained before the transplant. V is TRBV11-3 and J is TRBJ2-5; D is possibly TRBD1 (6 bases). CDR3 amino acids: CASSFLTGKGETQYF. DNA of the CDR3: TGTGCCAGCAGCTTCTTAACAGGGAAGGGGGAGACCCAGTACTTC.